The 16 T cell receptor beta chains in this list originate from one sample, sequenced in a study of blood T cell repertoires in COVID-19 (dated by TCRdb to the early 2020s). Library construction relied on the immunoSEQ multiplex PCR assay. As stored in TCRdb, this immuneACCESS dataset retains in-frame rearrangements with V and J assigned. A fraction of the clones does not appear; measured against another copy, unresolved V genes explain less than half of the discrepancy, and the remainder lacks a known reason. The sample table holds just over 80,000 clones, of which around 86% were seen once. About 45% of the sample is taken by the ten largest. The sample taken for sequencing was peripheral blood. These receptor sequences come from an elderly man with acute or convalescent COVID-19.

The genes are TRBV4-1 and TRBJ1-3; D is ambiguous. The germline V gene has CDR1 MGHRA and CDR2 YSYEKL. V lost 4 bases and J 0 bases, leaving 13 bases between the germline ends. This CDR3 is built from 16 residues. CDR3 in DNA: TGCGCCAGCAGCCGCCCACAGCGGTCCTCTGGAAACACCATATATTTT. Amino acids: CASSRPQRSSGNTIYF.

The V call is TRBV19, the J call TRBJ1-4; D is ambiguous. Looked up from germline, CDR1 is LNHDA and CDR2 is SQIVND (reference sequence). Trimming left V 1 base short and J 0 bases short, with 6 bases between. There are 15 residues in the CDR3. In DNA form, the CDR3 reads TGTGCCAGTAGTATAGCGCCGGCAACTAATGAAAAACTGTTTTTT. Translated, it gives CASSIAPATNEKLFF.

This rearrangement joins TRBV18 to TRBJ2-5, with 8 bases fitting TRBD2. The germline V gene has CDR1 KGHSH and CDR2 LQKENI. The CDR3 length is 15 residues. V trimming: 4 bases; J trimming: 1 base; junction bases outside the gene matches: 5. The CDR3 DNA sequence: TGTGCCAGCTCACGTCTAGCGGGCTTCCAAGAGACCCAGTACTTC. Its translation: CASSRLAGFQETQYF. Drawing the rest from reference TRBV18 and TRBJ2-5, the complete variable domain is NAGVMQNPRHLVRRRGQEARLRCSPMKGHSHVYWYRQLPEEGLKFMVYLQKENIIDESGMPKERFSAEFPKEGPSILRIQQVVRGDSAAYFCASSRLAGFQETQYFGPGTRLLVL.

The chain joins TRBV6-5 to TRBJ2-7, with unresolved D. Trimming took off 4 bases at V and 0 bases at J, with 7 bases between the two ends. The CDR3 length is 13 residues. Looked up from germline, CDR1 is MNHEY and CDR2 is SVGAGI. The CDR3: CASSSANSYEQYF. The CDR3, as DNA: TGTGCCAGCAGTTCTGCGAACTCCTACGAGCAGTACTTC.

To note about this clone: Other DNA sequences from this sample encode an identical CDR3 as well. The chain has TRBV9 and TRBJ1-6; D remains ambiguous. Germline V CDR1 and CDR2: SGDLS, YYNGEE. There are 14 residues in the CDR3. Trimming removed 0 bases at V and 7 bases at J, with 8 bases between. CDR3 coding DNA: TGTGCCAGCAGCGTAGGTGGAGGGAATTCACCCCTCCACTTT. Its translation: CASSVGGGNSPLHF.

This chain joins TRBV29-1 and TRBJ1-2; TRBD1 agrees at 8 bases. J gave up 4 bases and V 1 base, and 5 bases lay outside the gene matches. This CDR3 region has 14 residues. CDR1 is SQVTM and CDR2 is ANQGSEA in the germline V gene. The CDR3 here is CSVEAAGGPYGYTF. As DNA, the CDR3 is TGCAGCGTTGAAGCCGCAGGGGGCCCCTATGGCTACACCTTC.

A single count supports this clone. The chain combines TRBV7-3 with TRBJ2-2; no reliable D call. The CDR3 totals 13 residues. Germline CDR1 reads SGHTA; CDR2 reads FQGTGA. V lost 6 bases to trimming and J lost 0 bases, with 5 bases between them. The CDR3 is CASRQTNTGELFF. Written as DNA, the CDR3 is TGTGCCAGCAGGCAGACGAACACCGGGGAGCTGTTTTTT.

V and J are TRBV25-1 and TRBJ2-1; 7 bases align to TRBD2. CDR1 and CDR2 from the germline V gene are MGHDK and SYGVNS. V dropped 7 bases and J dropped 7; count of bases not matched to a gene: 10. This CDR3 comprises 14 residues. The CDR3 sequence: CASTSGFTINEQFF. CDR3 sequence (DNA): TGTGCCAGCACTAGCGGCTTTACAATAAATGAGCAGTTCTTC.

Only a few counts were recorded for this clone. The chain links TRBV6-2 or TRBV6-3 to TRBJ2-7; TRBD2 agrees at 9 bases. Germline V gene data show CDR1 as MNHEY and CDR2 as SVGEGT. The ends lost 2 bases at V and 5 bases at J; junction bases unmatched: 7. This CDR3 has 15 residues. CDR3 in amino acids: CASSYLAGGEDEQYF. The CDR3 DNA reads TGTGCCAGCAGTTACCTGGCGGGAGGGGAGGACGAGCAGTACTTC.

CDR3 nucleotides: TGTGCCAGCAGCTCCTACACAGATACGCAGTATTTT. Translation: CASSSYTDTQYF. The chain recombines TRBV7-9 with TRBJ2-3, with D unresolved. CDR1 SEHNR and CDR2 FQNEAQ come from the germline V gene (reference sequence). This CDR3 has 12 amino acids. V shed 4 bases and J shed 2 bases, with 4 bases lying between them.

The J gene is TRBJ2-1, the V gene TRBV5-1; 10 bases agree with TRBD2. CDR1 and CDR2 (germline): SGHRS, YFSETQ. The CDR3 covers 16 residues. The ends lost 3 bases at V and 0 bases at J; junction bases unmatched: 3. This CDR3 is CASSSLAGDSYNEQFF. CDR3 bases: TGCGCCAGCAGCTCGCTAGCGGGAGACTCCTACAATGAGCAGTTCTTC.

The gene calls are TRBV27 and TRBJ2-1, with 7 bases that match TRBD1. There are 14 residues in the CDR3. From germline, CDR1 is MNHEY and CDR2 SMNVEV (reference sequence). V trimming: 3 bases; J trimming: 4 bases; junction bases outside the gene matches: 3. CDR3 coding DNA: TGTGCCAGCAGTTTTGGGACAGCATACAATGAGCAGTTCTTC. Translation gives CASSFGTAYNEQFF.

The chain employs TRBV5-1 and TRBJ2-7; TRBD2 aligns across 13 bases. The ends lost 4 bases at V and 2 bases at J; junction bases unmatched: 6. Germline values: CDR1 SGHRS, CDR2 YFSETQ. CDR3 length: 16 residues. The CDR3 spells CASSARTSGGTYEQYF. CDR3 nucleotide sequence: TGCGCCAGCAGCGCCCGGACTAGCGGGGGAACCTACGAGCAGTACTTC.

Only a few counts were recorded for this clone. V usage is TRBV27 and J usage is TRBJ2-7; 7 bases are shared with TRBD2. The V segment lost 0 bases and the J segment 2 bases; nucleotides outside the gene matches: 10. The germline gives CDR1 MNHEY, CDR2 SMNVEV (reference sequence). This CDR3 contains 17 residues. The CDR3 loop reads CASSLSKLTSVPYEQYF. In DNA form, the CDR3 reads TGTGCCAGCAGTTTATCGAAATTAACTAGCGTACCCTACGAGCAGTACTTC.

V gene TRBV5-1 combines with J gene TRBJ2-6, with a tentative D call TRBD1 (5 bases). Trimming took off 0 bases at V and 2 bases at J, with 12 bases between the two ends. Germline values: CDR1 SGHRS, CDR2 YFSETQ. The CDR3 is 17 residues long. Here the CDR3 DNA reads TGCGCCAGCAGCTTGGCCTCCAGGGCCCCTGGGGCCAACGTCCTGACTTTC. This translates into CASSLASRAPGANVLTF.

The chain couples TRBV29-1 to TRBJ1-1; weak D call: TRBD1 (5 bases). Trimming pared 7 bases from V and 1 base from J, leaving 13 bases between. This CDR3 region has 13 residues. The germline CDR1 and CDR2 sequences are SQVTM and ANQGSEA. The CDR3 reads CSASGQGNTEAFF. DNA of the CDR3: TGCAGCGCCTCTGGACAAGGGAACACTGAAGCTTTCTTT.